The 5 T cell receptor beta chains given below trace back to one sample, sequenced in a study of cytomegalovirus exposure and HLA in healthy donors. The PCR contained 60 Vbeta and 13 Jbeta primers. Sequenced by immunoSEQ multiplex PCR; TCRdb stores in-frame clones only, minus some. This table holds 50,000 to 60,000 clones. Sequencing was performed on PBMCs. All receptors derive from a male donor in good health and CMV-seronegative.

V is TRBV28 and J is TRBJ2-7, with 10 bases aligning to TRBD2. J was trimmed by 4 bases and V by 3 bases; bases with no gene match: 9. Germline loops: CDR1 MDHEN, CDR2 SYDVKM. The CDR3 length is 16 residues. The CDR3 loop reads CASSFSGLAGAYEQYF. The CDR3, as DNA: TGTGCCAGCAGTTTCAGTGGGCTAGCGGGAGCGTACGAGCAGTACTTC.

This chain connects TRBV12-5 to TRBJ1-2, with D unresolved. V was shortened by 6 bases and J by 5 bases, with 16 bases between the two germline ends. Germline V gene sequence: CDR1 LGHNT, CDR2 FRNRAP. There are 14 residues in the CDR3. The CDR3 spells CASGPDILVYGYTF. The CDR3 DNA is TGTGCTAGTGGCCCCGACATCCTGGTATATGGCTACACCTTC.

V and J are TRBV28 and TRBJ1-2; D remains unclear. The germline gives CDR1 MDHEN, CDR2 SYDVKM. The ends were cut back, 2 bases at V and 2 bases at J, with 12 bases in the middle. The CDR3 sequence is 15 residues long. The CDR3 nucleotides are TGTGCCAGCAGTTTAGGAGCGGCTGGGAACTATGGCTACACCTTC. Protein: CASSLGAAGNYGYTF.

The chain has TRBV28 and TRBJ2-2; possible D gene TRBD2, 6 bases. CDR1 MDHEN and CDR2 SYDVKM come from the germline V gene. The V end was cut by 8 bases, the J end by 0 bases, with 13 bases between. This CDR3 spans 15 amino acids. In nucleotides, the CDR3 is TGTGCCAGCCGTAGAGGCGGGACGAACACCGGGGAGCTGTTTTTT. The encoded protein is CASRRGGTNTGELFF. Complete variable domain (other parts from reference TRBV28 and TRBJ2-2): DVKVTQSSRYLVKRTGEKVFLECVQDMDHENMFWYRQDPGLGLRLIYFSYDVKMKEKGDIPEGYSVSREKKERFSLILESASTNQTSMYLCASRRGGTNTGELFFGEGSRLTVL.

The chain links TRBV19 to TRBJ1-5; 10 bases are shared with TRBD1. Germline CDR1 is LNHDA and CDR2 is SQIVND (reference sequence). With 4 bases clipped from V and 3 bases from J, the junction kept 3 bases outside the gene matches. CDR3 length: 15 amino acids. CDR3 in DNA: TGTGCCAGTAGTAGGGACAGGGGTCCCAATCAGCCCCAGCATTTT. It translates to CASSRDRGPNQPQHF.